One and the same sample provided the 13 T cell receptor beta chains below, sequenced in a study of T cells after yellow fever vaccination. TCRdb re-derived calls from the 5' RACE reads in MiXCR, one entry per CDR3 protein. The table includes a few hundred thousand distinct CDR3 sequences, about 4% detected once. The starting material was PBMCs, obtained 5 days after the yellow fever booster vaccination. The receptors here all came from a man aged 18-30 years who received the YFV17D yellow fever vaccine.

This clonotype was observed a few times. V usage is TRBV7-9 and J usage is TRBJ2-3; the D is unclear. The ends were cut back, 5 bases at V and 2 bases at J, with 14 bases in the middle. Germline values: CDR1 SEHNR, CDR2 FQNEAQ (reference sequence). The CDR3 totals 15 residues. The CDR3 sequence is CASSPWGRDTDTQYF. The CDR3 DNA sequence: TGTGCCAGCAGCCCGTGGGGTAGGGACACAGATACGCAGTATTTT.

The table lists this clonotype with many counts. The chain is built from TRBV5-1 and TRBJ2-3; TRBD2 matches 7 bases. This CDR3 comprises 16 residues. Trimming removed 2 bases from V and 6 bases from J; junction bases left unmatched: 12. The germline CDR1 and CDR2 sequences are SGHRS and YFSETQ. CDR3 amino acids: CASSFSGASPGDTQYF. CDR3 in DNA: TGCGCCAGCAGCTTCAGCGGGGCGTCCCCCGGGGATACGCAGTATTTT.

This chain uses TRBV7-9 with TRBJ2-1; a weak D match, TRBD1 (6 bases). Trimming pared 4 bases from V and 10 bases from J, leaving 8 bases between. This CDR3 comprises 11 residues. Looked up from germline, CDR1 is SEHNR and CDR2 is FQNEAQ (reference sequence). The CDR3 is CASSSDREQFF. The CDR3 DNA reads TGTGCCAGCAGCTCCGACAGGGAGCAGTTCTTC.

This clonotype was counted many times. This chain links TRBV28 with TRBJ1-6; unclear D gene. This CDR3 contains 16 residues. V was trimmed by 2 bases and J by 1 base, leaving 9 bases between them. Per the germline V gene, CDR1 is MDHEN and CDR2 is SYDVKM. The CDR3 reads CASSLSRGSYNSPLHF. CDR3 sequence (DNA): TGTGCCAGCAGTTTAAGTCGTGGATCCTATAATTCACCCCTCCACTTT.

Only a few counts were recorded for this clonotype. The chain joins TRBV10-3 to TRBJ2-2; D might be TRBD1 (5 bases). V was shortened by 5 bases and J by 5 bases, with 12 bases between the two germline ends. The CDR3 consists of 14 residues. Per germline, CDR1 ENHRY and CDR2 SYGVKD. The CDR3 DNA reads TGTGCCATCAGTCGAGGACACGGGACCGGGGAGCTGTTTTTT. Its protein product is CAISRGHGTGELFF.

V and J are TRBV12-3 or TRBV12-4 and TRBJ2-4; 8 bases are a match to TRBD2. The CDR3 runs 16 residues. The ends lost 5 bases at V and 6 bases at J; junction bases unmatched: 12. CDR3 region: CASSPQGRGARNIQYF. In DNA, the CDR3 is TGTGCCAGCAGTCCTCAGGGGCGGGGGGCAAGAAACATTCAGTACTTC.

The chain links TRBV11-2 to TRBJ2-1, with TRBD2 matching over 13 bases. The CDR3 has 16 residues. Trimming cost V 5 bases and J 8 bases; bases outside gene matches: 9. The germline V gene encodes CDR1 SGHAT and CDR2 FQNNGV. The CDR3 reads CASSEGLAGAGDEQFF. CDR3 sequence (DNA): TGTGCCAGCAGCGAAGGACTAGCGGGGGCTGGGGATGAGCAGTTCTTC.

V is TRBV2 and J is TRBJ1-2, with unresolved D. Trimming cost V 3 bases and J 2 bases, with 7 bases left between them. CDR3 length: 13 amino acids. Germline lookup yields CDR1 SNHLY and CDR2 FYNNEI. CDR3 region: CASSDGGNYGYTF. The DNA of the CDR3 is TGTGCCAGCAGTGATGGTGGGAACTATGGCTACACCTTC.

This clonotype occurred a few times. The chain's CDR3 is CSVEAKDRQETQYF. CDR3 DNA: TGCAGCGTTGAAGCCAAAGACAGGCAAGAGACCCAGTACTTC. The V and J genes are TRBV29-1 and TRBJ2-5; a possible D gene is TRBD1 (6 bases). The V end was cut by 1 base, the J end by 2 bases, with 11 bases between. The CDR3 extends over 14 amino acids. Looked up from germline, CDR1 is SQVTM and CDR2 is ANQGSEA. Full variable domain (outside the CDR3, taken from reference TRBV29-1 and TRBJ2-5): SAVISQKPSRDICQRGTSLTIQCQVDSQVTMMFWYRQQPGQSLTLIATANQGSEATYESGFVIDKFPISRPNLTFSTLTVSNMSPEDSSIYLCSVEAKDRQETQYFGPGTRLLVL.

This clonotype came up many times. This sequence joins TRBV5-6 and TRBJ1-1; possible D gene TRBD1, 5 bases. Trimming took off 4 bases at V and 4 bases at J, with 17 bases between the two ends. CDR3 length: 15 amino acids. The germline V gene has CDR1 SGHDT and CDR2 YYEEEE. The CDR3 loop reads CASSPRWGVGTEAFF. The CDR3 DNA sequence: TGTGCCAGCAGCCCTAGGTGGGGGGTCGGCACTGAAGCTTTCTTT.

This chain links TRBV4-1 with TRBJ2-1; maybe TRBD2 (6 bases). Trimming stripped 3 bases from V and 2 bases from J, with 11 bases between. This CDR3 is built from 15 residues. Germline V lookup: CDR1 MGHRA, CDR2 YSYEKL. The chain's CDR3 is CASSHGRLAYNEQFF. The CDR3 DNA is TGCGCCAGCAGCCACGGCCGACTAGCCTACAATGAGCAGTTCTTC.

This clonotype was found a few times. V gene TRBV29-1 combines with J gene TRBJ2-5; D gene unclear. Germline V CDR1 and CDR2: SQVTM, ANQGSEA. The CDR3 is made up of 11 amino acids. The V end lost 4 bases, the J end lost 5 bases, and 8 bases lay between the germline ends. This chain's CDR3 is CSVGVGETQYF. The DNA of the CDR3 is TGCAGCGTTGGGGTTGGGGAGACCCAGTACTTC. Complete variable domain (other parts from reference TRBV29-1 and TRBJ2-5): SAVISQKPSRDICQRGTSLTIQCQVDSQVTMMFWYRQQPGQSLTLIATANQGSEATYESGFVIDKFPISRPNLTFSTLTVSNMSPEDSSIYLCSVGVGETQYFGPGTRLLVL.

This chain joins TRBV7-6 and TRBJ2-3; D is perhaps TRBD1 (6 bases). Germline values: CDR1 SGHVS, CDR2 FNYEAQ. The CDR3 totals 18 residues. V shed 5 bases and J shed 0 bases, with 21 bases lying between them. The CDR3 DNA sequence: TGTGCCAGCAGCCCAGAGGCAGGGGTTGGTTCTAGCACAGATACGCAGTATTTT. Amino acid sequence: CASSPEAGVGSSTDTQYF.